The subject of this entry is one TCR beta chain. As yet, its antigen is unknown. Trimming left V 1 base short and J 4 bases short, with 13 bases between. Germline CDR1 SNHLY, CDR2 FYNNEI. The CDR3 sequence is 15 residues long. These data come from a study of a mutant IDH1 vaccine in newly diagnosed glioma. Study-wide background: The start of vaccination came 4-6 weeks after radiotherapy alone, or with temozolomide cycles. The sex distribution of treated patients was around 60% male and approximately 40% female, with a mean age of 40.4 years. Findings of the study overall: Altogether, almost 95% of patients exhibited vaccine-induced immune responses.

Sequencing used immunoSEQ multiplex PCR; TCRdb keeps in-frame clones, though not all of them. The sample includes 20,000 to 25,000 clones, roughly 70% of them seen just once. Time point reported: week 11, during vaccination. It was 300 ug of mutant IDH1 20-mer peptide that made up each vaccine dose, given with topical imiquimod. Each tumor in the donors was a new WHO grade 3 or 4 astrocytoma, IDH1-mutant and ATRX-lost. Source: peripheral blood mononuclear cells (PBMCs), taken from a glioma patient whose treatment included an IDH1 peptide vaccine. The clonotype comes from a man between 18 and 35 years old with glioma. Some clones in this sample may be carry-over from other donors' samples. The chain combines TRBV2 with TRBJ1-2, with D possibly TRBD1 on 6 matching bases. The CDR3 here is CASSEETGSVYGYTF. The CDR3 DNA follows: TGTGCCAGCAGTGAAGAGACAGGTAGTGTCTATGGCTACACCTTC.